Presented here are 14 T cell receptor beta chains from one specimen sequenced in a study of shared clonotypes between healthy human individuals (dated by TCRdb to the early 2020s). Library creation used the immunoSEQ multiplex PCR assay. TCRdb retrieved this table from immuneACCESS and kept in-frame rearrangements only. Not all clones are present; in checked studies, unresolved V genes account for under half, and no reason is known for the remainder. This sample is represented by a few hundred thousand clones; around 97% of them were singletons. About 0.06% of the sample belongs to the ten largest clones. The sample taken for sequencing was naive CD4+ T cells sorted from blood. This specimen's cell subset or site label, interpreted: CD45RA+ positively selected. The receptors stem from a woman in her 30s in good health.

This clone was observed a handful of times. The rearrangement links TRBV29-1 to TRBJ2-1, with D unclear. V was cut by 0 bases and J by 5 bases, with 11 bases left in between. The germline gives CDR1 SQVTM, CDR2 ANQGSEA. This CDR3 is built from 14 residues. DNA of the CDR3: TGCAGCGTTGAAGATCGGCGTGGAAACAATGAGCAGTTCTTC. This translates into CSVEDRRGNNEQFF.

The rearrangement uses TRBV29-1 and TRBJ1-4; a weak D match, TRBD1 (6 bases). Germline V gene sequence: CDR1 SQVTM, CDR2 ANQGSEA. The V end lost 2 bases, the J end lost 5 bases, and 12 bases lay between the germline ends. The CDR3 length is 14 residues. CDR3 in DNA: TGCAGCGTTGAATGGACAGTTAAAAATGAAAAACTGTTTTTT. Protein product: CSVEWTVKNEKLFF.

The rearrangement uses TRBV5-1 and TRBJ2-1; no reliable D call. The CDR3 runs to 12 residues. Germline-derived CDR1 and CDR2 are SGHRS and YFSETQ. Trimming took off 0 bases at V and 8 bases at J, with 6 bases between the two ends. CDR3 coding DNA: TGCGCCAGCAGCTTGGGGGATTATGAGCAGTTCTTC. Encoded protein: CASSLGDYEQFF.

This chain connects TRBV18 to TRBJ1-1; the D gene is possibly TRBD1 (5 bases). Per the germline V gene, CDR1 is KGHSH and CDR2 is LQKENI. The ends were cut back, 5 bases at V and 1 base at J, with 14 bases in the middle. The CDR3 has 15 amino acids. The CDR3 sequence: CASSIRQRENTEAFF. CDR3 in DNA: TGTGCCAGCTCAATCCGACAGCGGGAGAACACTGAAGCTTTCTTT.

Details on this clone: Other DNA sequences in this sample translate to the same CDR3. The CDR3 DNA reads as TGTGCCAGCAGCTTAAGTAGGTACGAGCAGTACTTC. Its translation is CASSLSRYEQYF. The chain carries TRBV7-9 and TRBJ2-7; D gene uncertain. V was cut by 2 bases and J by 4 bases, with 6 bases left in between. The CDR3 has 12 residues. Germline loops: CDR1 SEHNR, CDR2 FQNEAQ (reference sequence).

As regards this clone: Other DNA sequences in this specimen translate into the identical CDR3. CDR3 sequence reads: CASSLTSGSYNEQFF. The CDR3 region has the DNA TGTGCCAGCAGCCTCACTAGCGGGTCCTACAATGAGCAGTTCTTC. This chain joins TRBV11-2 and TRBJ2-1; 9 bases fit TRBD2. This CDR3 has 15 amino acids. Germline values: CDR1 SGHAT, CDR2 FQNNGV. Losses at the gene ends were 5 bases for V and 1 base for J; bases not matched to a gene: 3. The whole variable domain, filled in from reference TRBV11-2 and TRBJ2-1, reads EAGVAQSPRYKIIEKRQSVAFWCNPISGHATLYWYQQILGQGPKLLIQFQNNGVVDDSQLPKDRFSAERLKGVDSTLKIQPAKLEDSAVYLCASSLTSGSYNEQFFGPGTRLTVL.

The V call is TRBV6-5, the J call TRBJ2-5, with TRBD1 matching 7 bases. V was clipped by 4 bases and J by 4 bases; unmatched bases: 12. CDR3 length equals 16 residues. Germline CDR1 and CDR2: MNHEY and SVGAGI. For the CDR3, the DNA is TGTGCCAGCAGTTCCGCCGACAGGGCAGGCCGAGAGACCCAGTACTTC. It yields the protein CASSSADRAGRETQYF.

The chain combines TRBV2 with TRBJ2-7; 9 nucleotides line up with TRBD2. Germline CDR1 reads SNHLY; CDR2 reads FYNNEI. The CDR3 is 14 amino acids. V lost 4 bases, J lost 0 bases, and 1 base stayed unmatched. CDR3 sequence (DNA): TGTGCCAGCAGTGCAGCGGGAGGCTCCTACGAGCAGTACTTC. Protein: CASSAAGGSYEQYF.

V is TRBV11-2 and J is TRBJ1-6; a possible D gene is TRBD1 (6 bases). The CDR3 runs 15 residues. Trimming shortened V by 2 bases and J by 9 bases, and 14 bases separated the two germline ends. Germline CDR1 is SGHAT and CDR2 is FQNNGV. The CDR3 sequence is CASSLSPQGSSPLHF. The CDR3 region has the DNA TGTGCCAGCAGCTTATCTCCACAGGGTAGTTCACCCCTCCACTTT.

This sequence joins TRBV18 and TRBJ1-1, with D uncertain. Trimming removed 4 bases from V and 1 base from J, with 10 bases in between. The germline CDR1 and CDR2 sequences are KGHSH and LQKENI. This CDR3 has 14 amino acids. The CDR3 sequence is CASSLETENTEAFF. The CDR3 DNA is TGTGCCAGCTCACTCGAAACAGAGAACACTGAAGCTTTCTTT.

The chain uses TRBV28 and TRBJ2-4; perhaps D is TRBD1 or TRBD2 (6 bases each). CDR1 is MDHEN, CDR2 SYDVKM, per germline. The CDR3 has 13 amino acids. V dropped 8 bases and J dropped 8 bases, with 16 bases sitting between them. The CDR3 protein is CASWGGQSDIQYF. The CDR3 region has the DNA TGTGCCAGCTGGGGAGGACAGAGCGACATTCAGTACTTC.

V gene TRBV5-1 combines with J gene TRBJ2-2; TRBD1 matches at 8 bases. From germline, CDR1 is SGHRS and CDR2 YFSETQ. V was pared by 2 bases and J by 6 bases, with 9 bases of the junction left unmatched. The CDR3 spans 16 residues. CDR3 nucleotides: TGCGCCAGCAGCTTACCTCTTGGCAGGGGGCCCGGGGAGCTGTTTTTT. It is translated as CASSLPLGRGPGELFF.

The chain combines TRBV6-5 with TRBJ2-6; 8 positions match TRBD1. The V and J ends lost 7 bases and 9 bases, in that order; junction bases with no gene match: 8. This CDR3 region has 14 residues. The V gene's germline CDR1 is MNHEY and CDR2 SVGAGI. Here the CDR3 DNA reads TGTGCCAGCAAGAAAACCGGACAGGGCAACGTCCTGACTTTC. As protein: CASKKTGQGNVLTF.

The chain joins TRBV5-1 to TRBJ2-3; 9 bases are a match to TRBD1. The CDR3 spans 15 residues. Germline CDR1 is SGHRS and CDR2 is YFSETQ. Trimming at V came to 0 bases and at J to 5 bases, leaving 4 bases not matched to a gene. CDR3 nucleotides: TGCGCCAGCAGCTTGGGACAGGGGGTTCTAGATACGCAGTATTTT. It is translated as CASSLGQGVLDTQYF.